This T cell receptor beta chain appears in the sequencing data of a study of control samples from healthy donors and cancer patients. Only in-frame clones appear in the TCRdb table, and some are missing; sequencing was by immunoSEQ multiplex PCR. The table includes some 120,000 clones, around 93% detected once. V was cut by 0 bases and J by 5 bases, with 11 bases left in between. Per the germline V gene, CDR1 is LGHNA and CDR2 is YNFKEQ. CDR3 length: 15 residues. The clonotype comes from a man aged 45-60 years with head and neck cancer. The material sequenced was PBMCs. The chain carries TRBV4-2 and TRBJ2-4; D unclear. DNA of the CDR3: TGTGCCAGCAGCCAAGATCTCACGGTCCAAAACATTCAGTACTTC. Its translation is CASSQDLTVQNIQYF.